Reported below is one TCR beta chain. As yet, its antigen is unknown. Trimming removed 3 bases at V and 3 bases at J, with 9 bases between. The CDR3 spans 14 residues. Germline V gene data show CDR1 as MDHEN and CDR2 as SYDVKM. This specimen comes from a study of cytomegalovirus exposure and HLA in healthy donors. At the time of sampling, donors were nominally healthy, though unrecorded immune exposures were likely. General study points: TCR beta chains associated with HLA were, in a later analysis, more clonally expanded than equally common others.

Primers: 60 Vbeta forward and 13 Jbeta reverse. Measured with immunoSEQ multiplex PCR; TCRdb has only the in-frame clones, and not every one. The profile covers 110,000 to 150,000 clones, with around 70% appearing a single time and roughly 2.1% taken by the ten largest. Sequenced material: PBMCs. The clonotype originates from a middle-aged man in good health and CMV-seronegative. V gene TRBV28 combines with J gene TRBJ1-5; the D is unclear. The CDR3 nucleotides are TGTGCCAGCAGTTTCGCCCACATCAATCAGCCCCAGCATTTT. It codes for CASSFAHINQPQHF. Together with reference TRBV28 and TRBJ1-5, the CDR3 gives the full variable domain: DVKVTQSSRYLVKRTGEKVFLECVQDMDHENMFWYRQDPGLGLRLIYFSYDVKMKEKGDIPEGYSVSREKKERFSLILESASTNQTSMYLCASSFAHINQPQHFGDGTRLSIL.